The clone carrying this T cell receptor (beta chain) was counted many times. No antigen is known for it. The entry originates in a study of naive and memory T cell subsets. Germline CDR1 is SGDLS and CDR2 is YYNGEE. This CDR3 comprises 15 residues. The ends were cut back, 0 bases at V and 7 bases at J, with 11 bases in the middle. The beta constant-region primer was an equimolar mix of two oligonucleotides covering TRBC1 and TRBC2. Four rounds of PCR amplified the ligated cDNA using nested alpha and beta constant-region primers plus SP2. From the UMI-ligation and nested PCR reads, TCRdb called clonotypes with MiXCR, one entry per CDR3 protein. This table holds roughly 140,000 distinct CDR3 sequences, about a fifth found once. Overall study findings and caveats: Possibly reflecting memory cells re-expressing CD45RA, a few larger clonotypes occurred in naive repertoires, especially CD8. In CD4 and CD8 cells, diversity dropped from naive through EMRA. In naive cells, over 90% of TCR sequences were seen only once.

The sequence was collected from a human donor in good health. The gene calls are TRBV9 and TRBJ1-6; tentative D call: TRBD1 (5 bases). The sequenced material came from naive CD8+ T cells from blood. CDR3 DNA: TGTGCCAGCAGCGTAGGGCTCCCAGGGAATTCACCCCTCCACTTT. This sequence encodes CASSVGLPGNSPLHF.